This T cell receptor (beta chain) was sequenced in a study of blood T cells in healthy people across ages. Regarding the study as a whole: What prevented conclusive comparison of naive and antigen-experienced cells was that PBMCs were unsorted.

A note on this clonotype: Its antigen is unknown.

With a J-beta primer mix and a sample-barcoded 5' primer, a second PCR ran about 7 to 11 cycles. One entry per CDR3 protein results from TCRdb running MiXCR on the 5' RACE reads. The data contain around 1,000,000 distinct CDR3 sequences, around two fifths of them singletons. The sample comprised blood. The clonotype originates from a man between 18 and 29 years old in good health.

The chain's CDR3 is CASREGSGQGNQPQHF. The CDR3 coding sequence is TGTGCCAGCAGGGAGGGTTCGGGACAGGGCAATCAGCCCCAGCATTTT. The rearrangement joins TRBV12-3 or TRBV12-4 to TRBJ1-5; TRBD1 matches 8 bases. V lost 6 bases, J lost 2 bases, and 9 bases stayed unmatched. The CDR3 spans 16 residues.